What follows are 22 T cell receptor beta chains derived from one specimen sequenced in a study of blood T cells in healthy people across ages. Next came a second PCR, run for about 7 to 12 cycles, which used a sample-barcoded 5' primer along with a J-beta primer mix. TCRdb analysed the 5' RACE reads with MiXCR anew, one entry per CDR3 protein. Seen here are approximately 350,000 distinct CDR3 sequences, 52% observed once, and the top ten hold 51%. The sequencing input was blood. All receptors derive from a man aged 55 to 70 in good health.

This clonotype occurred a few times. The V call is TRBV5-1, the J call TRBJ2-3, with D uncertain. The CDR3 has 16 residues. Germline assignment: CDR1 SGHRS and CDR2 YFSETQ. Trimming removed 1 base at V and 1 base at J, with 13 bases between. The CDR3 DNA is TGCGCCAGCAGCTTGAGACCGTCCCGCGGCACAGATACGCAGTATTTT. It yields the protein CASSLRPSRGTDTQYF.

This chain joins TRBV4-3 and TRBJ2-6; D ambiguous. The ends were cut back, 1 base at V and 4 bases at J, with 5 bases in the middle. Per the germline V gene, CDR1 is LGHNA and CDR2 is YSLEER. The CDR3 runs to 14 residues. The CDR3 reads CASSQADGANVLTF. The DNA of the CDR3 is TGCGCCAGCAGCCAAGCTGACGGGGCCAACGTCCTGACTTTC.

The chain has TRBV28 and TRBJ1-4; D is ambiguous. V shed 2 bases and J shed 7 bases, with 8 bases lying between them. From germline, CDR1 is MDHEN and CDR2 SYDVKM. There are 13 residues in the CDR3. CDR3 residues: CASSLGLAEKLFF. CDR3 coding DNA: TGTGCCAGCAGTTTAGGGCTGGCTGAAAAACTGTTTTTT.

This clonotype was counted ten times or more. The chain couples TRBV6-6 to TRBJ2-5, with D possibly TRBD2 on 7 matching bases. CDR1 is MNHNY and CDR2 is SVGAGI in the germline V gene (reference sequence). The CDR3 spans 14 residues. V was cut by 10 bases and J by 3 bases, with 18 bases left in between. CDR3 protein: CATSGRGAKETQYF. Written as DNA, the CDR3 is TGTGCCACCTCTGGTCGGGGGGCCAAAGAGACCCAGTACTTC.

The chain uses TRBV29-1 and TRBJ2-1; D may be TRBD1 (5 bases). Germline assignment: CDR1 SQVTM and CDR2 ANQGSEA. V was trimmed by 7 bases and J by 3 bases, leaving 16 bases between them. The CDR3 runs to 14 residues. The CDR3 DNA follows: TGCAGCGCACCGGACATGTCAAACTACAATGAGCAGTTCTTC. It codes for CSAPDMSNYNEQFF.

The count of this clonotype is one. A much larger clone differs by one base, so this may be a read error. The chain is built from TRBV28 and TRBJ2-1, with 8 bases identical to TRBD2. With 6 bases clipped from V and 2 bases from J, the junction kept 9 bases outside the gene matches. Looked up from germline, CDR1 is MDHEN and CDR2 is SYDVKM. This CDR3 is 16 amino acids long. The CDR3, as DNA: TGTGCCAGCAGAGGGTGGGCGGGAGGCCCCTACAATGAGCAGTTCTTC. Its protein is CASRGWAGGPYNEQFF.

In this sample, this clonotype turned up a few times. The chain links TRBV7-2 to TRBJ2-7; 8 bases line up with TRBD1. Germline V gene sequence: CDR1 SGHTA, CDR2 FQGNSA. The CDR3 loop spans 15 amino acids. V lost 1 base to trimming and J lost 4 bases; unmatched junction nucleotides: 6. The DNA of the CDR3 is TGTGCCAGCAGCTTAGGTGGGACAGGCCGATACGAGCAGTACTTC. Translation gives CASSLGGTGRYEQYF.

Note on this clonotype: A much larger clone lies one base from this, so it may be a read error. CDR3 coding DNA: TGTGCCATCAGTGAGTCGTGCGGGTCAGCGGGAGCAGATACGCAGTATTTT. Translating gives CAISESCGSAGADTQYF. This chain joins TRBV10-3 and TRBJ2-3, with 8 bases matching TRBD2. The V and J ends lost 0 bases and 4 bases, in that order; junction bases with no gene match: 9. The germline V gene has CDR1 ENHRY and CDR2 SYGVKD. This CDR3 contains 17 residues.

The chain carries TRBV3-1 and TRBJ1-2; 7 positions agree with TRBD1. This CDR3 is 13 amino acids long. Germline loops: CDR1 LGHDT, CDR2 YNNKEL (reference sequence). Trimming at V came to 3 bases and at J to 6 bases, leaving 4 bases not matched to a gene. The CDR3 region has the DNA TGTGCCAGCAGCCATACAGGGGAGAATGGCTACACCTTC. Protein sequence: CASSHTGENGYTF.

The V call is TRBV21-1, the J call TRBJ2-6; TRBD1 is the table's D call and was not checked against the DNA. TRBV21-1 is annotated as a pseudogene. There are 16 residues in the CDR3. The CDR3 region is CASSKEDISGANVLTF. The CDR3 DNA is TGTGCCAGCAGCAAAGAGGACATCTCTGGGGCCAACGTCCTGACTTTC.

The chain employs TRBV5-1 and TRBJ2-5, with 9 bases aligning to TRBD1. J was trimmed by 9 bases and V by 0 bases; bases with no gene match: 6. Germline-derived CDR1 and CDR2 are SGHRS and YFSETQ. This CDR3 has 14 amino acids. Here the CDR3 reads CASSLGDRVRAQYF. The DNA for the CDR3 is TGCGCCAGCAGCTTGGGGGACAGGGTGAGGGCCCAGTACTTC.

The chain joins TRBV11-2 to TRBJ2-7, with 8 nucleotides matching TRBD1. V was pared by 2 bases and J by 4 bases, with 10 bases of the junction left unmatched. The CDR3 totals 16 residues. Germline-derived CDR1 and CDR2 are SGHAT and FQNNGV. The CDR3 bases are TGTGCCAGCAGCTTAATATCGGGACAGGCGGCTTACGAGCAGTACTTC. Protein: CASSLISGQAAYEQYF.

This chain links TRBV20-1 with TRBJ2-1; 14 nucleotides align to TRBD2. The CDR3 runs 15 residues. Per germline, CDR1 DFQATT and CDR2 SNEGSKA (reference sequence). CDR3 sequence: CKGSGLAGVDNEQFF. In DNA, the CDR3 is TGCAAAGGGTCGGGACTAGCGGGAGTAGACAATGAGCAGTTCTTC.

This clonotype was recorded at least ten times. The rearrangement joins TRBV20-1 to TRBJ2-7; 9 positions agree with TRBD2. CDR3 length: 17 residues. Germline CDR1 is DFQATT and CDR2 is SNEGSKA (reference sequence). The trim removed 6 bases at V and 5 bases at J, leaving 20 bases unmatched. CDR3 DNA sequence: TGCAGTGCATACTTCAGCGGGAGGTTCTCGTCGTACGACGAGCAGTACTTC. Translation: CSAYFSGRFSSYDEQYF.

This rearrangement joins TRBV24-1 to TRBJ2-5; no clear D gene. V was clipped by 9 bases and J by 5 bases, with 15 bases between them. The CDR3 is made up of 13 amino acids. Per germline, CDR1 KGHDR and CDR2 SFDVKD. CDR3 amino acids: CATEGPTGETQYF. CDR3 nucleotides: TGTGCCACCGAAGGGCCGACGGGTGAGACCCAGTACTTC.

Comment on this clonotype: Germline is not matched at one junction end, which may reflect a read error. The chain uses TRBV7-9 and TRBJ1-4; perhaps TRBD1 as D (5 bases). Germline CDR1 is SEHNR and CDR2 is FQNEAQ (reference sequence). This CDR3 region has 14 residues. The chain's CDR3 is CASMGVMRNEKLFF. The CDR3 DNA reads TGTGCCAGTATGGGGGTAATGAGGAATGAAAAGCTGTTTTTT.

The rearrangement joins TRBV2 to TRBJ2-3; 10 bases align to TRBD1. J gave up 3 bases and V 4 bases, and 10 bases lay outside the gene matches. Germline lookup yields CDR1 SNHLY and CDR2 FYNNEI. The CDR3 has 17 amino acids. CDR3 in DNA: TGTGCCAGCAGTGTTCGGACAGGGGGTAGGAAGACAGATACGCAGTATTTT. This sequence encodes CASSVRTGGRKTDTQYF.

This chain links TRBV29-1 with TRBJ2-7; D is unresolved. The V gene's germline CDR1 is SQVTM and CDR2 ANQGSEA. The V and J ends lost 3 bases and 7 bases respectively, with 1 base between them. The CDR3 runs 8 residues. For the CDR3, the DNA is TGCAGCGTTGAGGAGCAGTACTTC. Protein sequence: CSVEEQYF.

V is TRBV5-1 and J is TRBJ2-1; tentative D call: TRBD2 (5 bases). The V and J ends lost 6 bases and 6 bases respectively, with 13 bases between them. The germline gives CDR1 SGHRS, CDR2 YFSETQ. The CDR3 covers 13 residues. CDR3 coding DNA: TGCGCCAGCAAAGTACTGGGAGCCAATGAGCAGTTCTTC. This translates into CASKVLGANEQFF.

This clonotype was picked up a small number of times. The J gene is TRBJ2-3, the V gene TRBV10-3; D possibly corresponds to TRBD1 (6 bases). Germline CDR1 is ENHRY and CDR2 is SYGVKD. Trimming shortened V by 2 bases and J by 4 bases, and 16 bases separated the two germline ends. The CDR3 runs 16 residues. The CDR3 sequence: CAISEIQGRSSDTQYF. DNA of the CDR3: TGTGCCATCAGTGAGATACAGGGACGTAGCTCAGATACGCAGTATTTT.

The chain carries TRBV20-1 and TRBJ2-4, with TRBD1 as a possible D gene (5 bases). The germline gives CDR1 DFQATT, CDR2 SNEGSKA (reference sequence). V was trimmed by 6 bases and J by 1 base, leaving 16 bases between them. The CDR3 has 15 residues. The CDR3, as DNA: TGCAGTGCCAGTACAGGAAGACTCGCCAAAAACATTCAGTACTTC. Translated: CSASTGRLAKNIQYF.

This chain uses TRBV29-1 with TRBJ2-3, with TRBD1 matching 8 bases. The CDR3 contains 13 residues. With V trimmed by 7 bases and J by 2 bases, 5 bases remained unmatched. The germline gives CDR1 SQVTM, CDR2 ANQGSEA. The CDR3 coding sequence is TGCAGCGGGGGACAGGCCTACACAGATACGCAGTATTTT. Translating gives CSGGQAYTDTQYF.